This is a list of T cell receptor beta chains from one sample in a study of vaccination effects on CD4 cells after COVID-19. These receptors' targets are unknown. Only in-frame clones appear in the TCRdb table, and some are missing; sequencing was by immunoSEQ multiplex PCR. The sample consists of 55,000 to 75,000 clones, around 76% of them appearing once. The sequences come from CD4+ T cells from PBMCs cultured with HCoV-OC43 spike peptides, collected before COVID-19 vaccination. Receptor source: a human donor who received a COVID-19 vaccine. Each CDR3 is given with its conserved first and last residue. A D gene is named only where the DNA matches it firmly. A clone size is listed for some rows: how often the clone was seen (once, few, many), or a class if it is expanded.

d_call	v_call	clone_size	j_call	cdr3_nt	cdr3_aa
-	TRBV29-1	-	TRBJ2-1	TGCAGCGCGGGTGGGGGGAATGAGCAGTTCTTC	CSAGGGNEQFF
TRBD2	TRBV5-1	-	TRBJ2-5	TGCGCCAGCAGCTTTAGCGGGGGGGTAGCAGAGACCCAGTACTTC	CASSFSGGVAETQYF
-	TRBV7-9	-	TRBJ2-3	TGTGCCAGCAGCTTAAACGGGAATACAGATACGCAGTATTTT	CASSLNGNTDTQYF
-	TRBV29-1	-	TRBJ2-1	TGCAGCGTTGAAACCCCGGGCCTGAATGAGCAGTTCTTC	CSVETPGLNEQFF
TRBD1	TRBV28	-	TRBJ2-2	TGTGCCAGCAGTCCCGGGACAGCGAACACCGGGGAGCTGTTTTTT	CASSPGTANTGELFF
TRBD1	TRBV6-1	-	TRBJ1-3	TGTGCCAGCAGTGAACCACGACAGGGGCCGAGCTCTGGAAACACCATATATTTT	CASSEPRQGPSSGNTIYF
-	TRBV3-1/TRBV3-2	-	TRBJ1-3	TGTGCCAGCAGCCACAACTCACCGGGGCGGTCTGGAAACACCATATATTTT	CASSHNSPGRSGNTIYF
-	TRBV11-2	-	TRBJ2-5	TGTGCCAGCACCCCGGTAGTGGGGGAGACCCAGTACTTC	CASTPVVGETQYF
-	TRBV5-1	-	TRBJ2-3	TGCGCCAGCAGCTTGGTCGCAGGGTGGTCAGCTACTGGCACAGATACGCAGTATTTT	CASSLVAGWSATGTDTQYF
TRBD2	TRBV14	-	TRBJ2-1	TGTGCCAGCAGCCGAATAGCGGGGGGGCTGTACAATGAGCAGTTCTTC	CASSRIAGGLYNEQFF
TRBD2	TRBV9	-	TRBJ2-2	TGTGCCAGCAGCGTAGCCCAGCGGGGGGAGATACCCGGGGAGCTGTTTTTT	CASSVAQRGEIPGELFF
-	TRBV3-1/TRBV3-2	-	TRBJ1-4	TGTGCCAGCAGCCAAGCATATAATGTGGAAAAACTGTTTTTT	CASSQAYNVEKLFF
TRBD1	TRBV6-6	-	TRBJ2-6	TGTGCCAGCAGTATACCTCCCGGGACAGGGGCCCCGACCCTGACTTTC	CASSIPPGTGAPTLTF
TRBD1	TRBV6-5	-	TRBJ2-5	TGTGCCAGCAGGAGACAGGGATTGTTGGAGACCCAGTACTTC	CASRRQGLLETQYF
-	TRBV20-1	-	TRBJ2-5	TGCAGTGCTAGTTTACTCGGGATGTACCAAGAGACCCAGTACTTC	CSASLLGMYQETQYF
-	TRBV5-1	-	TRBJ1-5	TGCGCCAGCAGCTTACAGGGTGGGAATCAGCCCCAGCATTTT	CASSLQGGNQPQHF
-	TRBV2	-	TRBJ2-2	TGTGCCAGCAGCCAGCCTACCGGGGAGCTGTTTTTT	CASSQPTGELFF
-	TRBV9	few	TRBJ2-3	TGTGCCAGCAGCTTCGGTCAAGGGAGCACAGATACGCAGTATTTT	CASSFGQGSTDTQYF
-	TRBV3-1/TRBV3-2	-	TRBJ1-1	TGTGCCAGCAGCCAGTCAGGGATGACTGAAGCTTTCTTT	CASSQSGMTEAFF
TRBD1	TRBV27	-	TRBJ1-1	TGTGCCAGTACTCCCTGGCAGGGGGGGACTGAAGCTTTCTTT	CASTPWQGGTEAFF
-	TRBV7-9	once	TRBJ2-5	TGTGCCAGCAGCTTTACTAGACAGGCACAAGAGACCCAGTACTTC	CASSFTRQAQETQYF
-	TRBV5-5	-	TRBJ1-6	TGTGCCAGCAGCTTTTACGCCTTCACTTCACCCCTCCACTTT	CASSFYAFTSPLHF
TRBD1	TRBV19	-	TRBJ1-5	TGTGCCAGTAGTATAGAGGGACAGGGGTCCTGGCCCCAGCATTTT	CASSIEGQGSWPQHF
TRBD2	TRBV29-1	-	TRBJ2-3	TGCAGCGCCGGGACTAGCGGGGGAACAGATACGCAGTATTTT	CSAGTSGGTDTQYF
TRBD1	TRBV6-4	-	TRBJ2-3	TGTGCCAGCAGCGACAGGGGCACGGCAGATACGCAGTATTTT	CASSDRGTADTQYF
-	TRBV10-1	-	TRBJ2-3	TGCGCCAGCAGTGAGACAGGTTGGGCAGATACGCAGTATTTT	CASSETGWADTQYF
TRBD1	TRBV5-1	-	TRBJ2-1	TGCGCCAGCAGCCCGAGGACAGGGTCTTATGAGCAGTTCTTC	CASSPRTGSYEQFF
-	TRBV6-5	-	TRBJ2-4	TGTGCCAGCAGTTACGAGGGGTACATTCAGTACTTC	CASSYEGYIQYF
-	TRBV14	-	TRBJ1-2	TGTGCCAGCAGCCAAGATCCTCGAGAGGGGGCTAACTATGGCTACACCTTC	CASSQDPREGANYGYTF
TRBD1	TRBV6-6	-	TRBJ1-2	TGTGCCAGCAGTTACAACGGACAGGGGGCTTTC	CASSYNGQGAF
TRBD1	TRBV9	-	TRBJ1-2	TGTGCCAGCAGCGTAGCTCTGGGGACAGGGGATCGCTATGGCTACACCTTC	CASSVALGTGDRYGYTF
-	TRBV5-5	-	TRBJ2-5	TGTGCCAGCAGCTTGGTTACCGGGCCAGAGACCCAGTACTTC	CASSLVTGPETQYF
-	TRBV28	few	TRBJ2-2	TGTGCCAGCAGTCATTTTGGGGTTGGCACCGGGGAGCTGTTTTTT	CASSHFGVGTGELFF
TRBD1	TRBV19	-	TRBJ1-6	TGTGCCAGTACGGACAGGGGGCTACGATCACCCCTCCACTTT	CASTDRGLRSPLHF
TRBD1	TRBV9	few	TRBJ1-1	TGTGCCAGCAGCTATACGACAGGGACGAACACTGAAGCTTTCTTT	CASSYTTGTNTEAFF
-	TRBV11-3	-	TRBJ2-3	TGTGCCAGCAGCTCCCCGCCTGCAGATACGCAGTATTTT	CASSSPPADTQYF
-	TRBV9	-	TRBJ2-1	TGTGCCAGCAGCGTAGCCAGGGCACCTACCTACAATGAGCAGTTCTTC	CASSVARAPTYNEQFF
-	TRBV4-1	few	TRBJ2-3	TGCGCCAGCAGCCGGTCCGTGGATACGCAGTATTTT	CASSRSVDTQYF
TRBD2	TRBV28	-	TRBJ2-5	TGTGCCAGCAGCCCGGAGCTAGCGGGGCGCCAAGAGACCCAGTACTTC	CASSPELAGRQETQYF
TRBD2	TRBV27	-	TRBJ2-5	TGTGCCAGCAGCCCCCGGGGGGGTGGGGAGACCCAGTACTTC	CASSPRGGGETQYF
-	TRBV5-4	-	TRBJ2-5	TGTGCCAGCAGCTTGGGTTCGGGGGCTGAGGAGACCCAGTACTTC	CASSLGSGAEETQYF
-	TRBV19	-	TRBJ2-3	TGTGCCAGTAGTATAGGGTTCCGGGATACGCAGTATTTT	CASSIGFRDTQYF
TRBD1	TRBV5-6	-	TRBJ1-1	TGTGCCAGCAGCTTGGTAGGGGGCCTGGGGACTGAAGCTTTCTTT	CASSLVGGLGTEAFF
-	TRBV3-1/TRBV3-2	-	TRBJ2-5	TGTGCCAGCAGCCCTATCGGGGCCTTAGGAGAGACCCAGTACTTC	CASSPIGALGETQYF
-	TRBV27	-	TRBJ1-1	TGTGCCAGCACACTTAACCGGCAGACACCGAACACTGAAGCTTTCTTT	CASTLNRQTPNTEAFF
-	TRBV10-3	-	TRBJ2-2	TGTGCCATCCACGCTAAGTCCAGCGGAACCGGGGAGCTGTTTTTT	CAIHAKSSGTGELFF
-	TRBV11-2	-	TRBJ2-1	TGTGCCAGCAGCCCAGATCACAATGAGCAGTTCTTC	CASSPDHNEQFF
-	TRBV11-3	-	TRBJ2-3	TGTGCCAGCAGCTTACTGGGGGGCGCCTCAGATACGCAGTATTTT	CASSLLGGASDTQYF
-	TRBV30	-	TRBJ1-6	TGTGCCTGGAGTGCTCAGGCCTTTTCACATTCACCCCTCCACTTT	CAWSAQAFSHSPLHF
-	TRBV11-3	-	TRBJ2-3	TGTGCCAGCAGCCGCCGGGGGCTAGCGGCAGGGGGCACAGATACGCAGTATTTT	CASSRRGLAAGGTDTQYF
-	TRBV5-8	-	TRBJ2-5	TGTGCCAGCTCGGGACAAGGGGGATACCAAGAGACCCAGTACTTC	CASSGQGGYQETQYF
-	TRBV5-1	-	TRBJ2-6	TGCGCCAGCAGCTTGGTCGGCTCAGGGAGCGCTGGGGCCAACGTCCTGACTTTC	CASSLVGSGSAGANVLTF